Listed below are T cell receptor beta chains from one sample, sequenced in a study of CD8 T cells in ankylosing spondylitis. TCRdb itself ran the 5' RACE reads through MiXCR, one entry per CDR3 protein. The table includes some 220,000 distinct CDR3 sequences, roughly 8% detected once. Sequencing was carried out using blood, either unsorted or a sorted T cell fraction (not recorded which). The receptor source for this set is a female donor with ankylosing spondylitis or in good health (not recorded which). The CDR3 runs from the conserved cysteine through the conserved F or W. The order of the fields is J gene, V gene, D gene, clone size, CDR3 DNA, CDR3 protein. A D gene is named only where the DNA matches it firmly. A clone size is listed for some rows: how often the clone was seen (once, few, many), or a class if it is expanded.

J: TRBJ2-5
V: TRBV20-1
D: .
size: many
DNA: TGCAGTGCTAGTGGGCTAGTGGAGGGGTACCAAGAGACCCAGTACTTC
CDR3: CSASGLVEGYQETQYF

J: TRBJ2-1
V: TRBV18
D: .
size: many
DNA: TGTGCCAGCTCAACAGGGTCGTCCTACAATGAGCAGTTCTTC
CDR3: CASSTGSSYNEQFF

J: TRBJ2-1
V: TRBV11-2
D: TRBD2
size: few
DNA: TGTGCCAGCAGCTTATCTAGCGGGAGGCCCCCGTCCTTCAATGAGCAGTTCTTC
CDR3: CASSLSSGRPPSFNEQFF

J: TRBJ2-7
V: TRBV20-1
D: TRBD1
size: .
DNA: TGCAGTGCTACACCGGGACAGGGGAAGAGGTACGAGCAGTACTTC
CDR3: CSATPGQGKRYEQYF

J: TRBJ1-1
V: TRBV27
D: .
size: many
DNA: TGTGCCAGCAGTTGGGCAGGGAACACTGAAGCTTTCTTT
CDR3: CASSWAGNTEAFF

J: TRBJ1-6
V: TRBV7-2
D: TRBD1
size: .
DNA: TGTGCCAGCAGCTTGGACAGGGCTTCACCCTTCCACTTT
CDR3: CASSLDRASPFHF

J: TRBJ2-1
V: TRBV6-2/TRBV6-3
D: .
size: many
DNA: TGTGCCAGCAGTTACATGGGGGATGAGCAGTTCTTC
CDR3: CASSYMGDEQFF

J: TRBJ2-7
V: TRBV28
D: .
size: many
DNA: TGTGCCAGCAGTTTTAAAGGGGTAGTCACCTACGAGCAGTACTTC
CDR3: CASSFKGVVTYEQYF

J: TRBJ2-3
V: TRBV7-2
D: TRBD2
size: few
DNA: TGTGCCAGCAGCTTCTGGGGGCGGGAGGAAGATACGCAGTATTTT
CDR3: CASSFWGREEDTQYF

J: TRBJ1-1
V: TRBV5-1
D: TRBD1
size: many
DNA: TGCGCCAGCAGCTTGGACAGGGGCCTGAACACTGAAGCTTTCTTT
CDR3: CASSLDRGLNTEAFF

J: TRBJ2-7
V: TRBV25-1
D: .
size: many
DNA: TGTGCCAGCAGTCGGTCGCTCAACGAGCAGTACTTC
CDR3: CASSRSLNEQYF

J: TRBJ2-7
V: TRBV20-1
D: TRBD2
size: many
DNA: TGCAGTGCTAGAATCACCAGCGGGAGCTACGAGCAGTACTTC
CDR3: CSARITSGSYEQYF

J: TRBJ2-7
V: TRBV6-1
D: .
size: many
DNA: TGTGCCAGCAGTGAACTAGGCCACTCCTACGAGCAGTACTTC
CDR3: CASSELGHSYEQYF

J: TRBJ2-6
V: TRBV7-2
D: .
size: .
DNA: TGTGCCAGCACCCTGATGGGGGTCACCTCTGGGGCCAACGTCCTGACTTTC
CDR3: CASTLMGVTSGANVLTF

J: TRBJ1-2
V: TRBV12-3/TRBV12-4
D: .
size: many
DNA: TGTGCCAGCAGTAAAGGGGACTGGCGCACCTTC
CDR3: CASSKGDWRTF

J: TRBJ1-1
V: TRBV29-1
D: .
size: .
DNA: TGCAGCGTTGGGGACGACACTGAAGCTTTCTTT
CDR3: CSVGDDTEAFF

J: TRBJ2-7
V: TRBV9
D: .
size: many
DNA: TGTGCCAGCAGCGTATCAGGAGTCTCCTACGAGCAGTACTTC
CDR3: CASSVSGVSYEQYF

J: TRBJ2-5
V: TRBV7-9
D: .
size: .
DNA: TGTGCCAGCACCAAGGATTTGGAGACCCAGTACTTC
CDR3: CASTKDLETQYF

J: TRBJ1-1
V: TRBV12-3/TRBV12-4
D: .
size: many
DNA: TGTGCCAGCAGTTTATCTCCGGGGCAGGCCACTGAAGCTTTCTTT
CDR3: CASSLSPGQATEAFF

J: TRBJ2-7
V: TRBV2
D: TRBD1
size: many
DNA: TGTGCCAGTAGGACAGGGGTTTACGAGCAGTACTTC
CDR3: CASRTGVYEQYF

J: TRBJ2-1
V: TRBV14
D: TRBD2
size: many
DNA: TGTGCCAGCAGCTCCGGGACTAGCGGATTCTTC
CDR3: CASSSGTSGFF

J: TRBJ2-7
V: TRBV15
D: .
size: many
DNA: TGTGCCACCAGCAGAGATGAGGGGGGCTCCTACGAGCAGTACTTC
CDR3: CATSRDEGGSYEQYF

J: TRBJ2-3
V: TRBV5-4
D: TRBD2
size: many
DNA: TGTGCCAGCAGCTTGGACCCTAGCGGGAGAAAGTATACGCAGTATTTT
CDR3: CASSLDPSGRKYTQYF

J: TRBJ1-6
V: TRBV5-5
D: .
size: many
DNA: TGTGCCAGCCAAGGGGGACTGGGGGTAAAAGGCTCCTATAATTCACCCCTCCACTTT
CDR3: CASQGGLGVKGSYNSPLHF

J: TRBJ2-2
V: TRBV9
D: .
size: many
DNA: TGTGCCAGCAGCGTACCCGGCGGGAACGGGGAGCTGTTTTTT
CDR3: CASSVPGGNGELFF

J: TRBJ1-2
V: TRBV24-1
D: .
size: many
DNA: TGTGCCACCAGTGATATTCCGGGCAGAAAGGGCTACACCTTC
CDR3: CATSDIPGRKGYTF

J: TRBJ2-3
V: TRBV15
D: .
size: many
DNA: TGTGCCACCAGCACCCAGGGGGCGGGAGGGACAGATACGCAGTATTTT
CDR3: CATSTQGAGGTDTQYF

J: TRBJ2-5
V: TRBV7-9
D: TRBD2
size: many
DNA: TGTGCCAGCAGCCGCCAGGCCGGACTAGCTCCCCTCTTC
CDR3: CASSRQAGLAPLF

J: TRBJ1-5
V: TRBV6-2/TRBV6-3
D: .
size: many
DNA: TGTGCCAGCAGTTACAAGGTCCCCAGGGTTAATCAGCCCCAGCATTTT
CDR3: CASSYKVPRVNQPQHF

J: TRBJ2-1
V: TRBV6-1
D: TRBD2
size: many
DNA: TGTGCCAGCGGCCGACCCCTAGCGGGAACCGGGAATGAGCAGTTCTTC
CDR3: CASGRPLAGTGNEQFF

J: TRBJ2-1
V: TRBV20-1
D: TRBD2
size: many
DNA: TGCAGTGCATCCGGGACTAGCGGGCCCAATGAGCAGTTCTTC
CDR3: CSASGTSGPNEQFF